The source of this TCR beta chain is a study of regulatory T cells in long-lasting Graves disease. Regarding this clonotype: Antigen specificity is unknown.

Study-wide findings and caveats: The small sample size may have reduced accuracy. Among the persistent patients, 2,741 public clonotypes were shared, more than the 950 to 1,000 shared among new patients.

This sample's time point: newly diagnosed GD, antithyroid drugs for less than 3 months. Researchers made the TCR library from RNA that was extracted from PBMCs. Building of the TCR beta libraries involved iRepertoire HTBI primers and Arm-PCR of CDR3 regions. TCRdb reprocessed the multiplex PCR reads via MiXCR and lists one record per CDR3 protein. The data contain about 380,000 distinct CDR3 sequences, about 16% of them singletons. This TCR was recovered from a female donor with Graves disease. The sequenced sample was peripheral blood mononuclear cells (PBMCs), obtained at new diagnosis, from a patient treated with antithyroid drugs.

The CDR3 DNA sequence: TGTGCCAGCAGTTTAAGAGGGGCCCCGGGACAGGGAACGAACACCGGGGAGCTGTTTTTT. Its protein product is CASSLRGAPGQGTNTGELFF. The chain is built from TRBV27 and TRBJ2-2, with 9 bases identical to TRBD1. The junction had 13 bases not matched to a gene; V was cut back by 2 bases and J by 0 bases. This CDR3 is built from 20 residues. Germline CDR1 is MNHEY and CDR2 is SMNVEV (reference sequence).